This T cell receptor (beta chain) was documented in a study of spatial heterogeneity in lung cancer. Described time point: sample taken at primary tumor resection. TCRdb analysed the 5' RACE reads with MiXCR anew, one entry per CDR3 protein. Among under 13,000 distinct CDR3 sequences listed, 6.3% were seen once. Sequencing used PBMCs, obtained at surgery. The sequence was collected from a male donor with early-stage non-small cell lung cancer.

CDR3 in amino acids: CASTLVAGLAGELFF. The CDR3 DNA sequence: TGTGCCAGCACCCTAGTGGCGGGGTTAGCCGGGGAGCTGTTTTTT. The rearrangement links TRBV27 to TRBJ2-2, with D perhaps matching TRBD2 (6 bases). V was shortened by 7 bases and J by 6 bases, with 18 bases between the two germline ends. Germline CDR1 and CDR2: MNHEY and SMNVEV (reference sequence). This CDR3 region has 15 residues.